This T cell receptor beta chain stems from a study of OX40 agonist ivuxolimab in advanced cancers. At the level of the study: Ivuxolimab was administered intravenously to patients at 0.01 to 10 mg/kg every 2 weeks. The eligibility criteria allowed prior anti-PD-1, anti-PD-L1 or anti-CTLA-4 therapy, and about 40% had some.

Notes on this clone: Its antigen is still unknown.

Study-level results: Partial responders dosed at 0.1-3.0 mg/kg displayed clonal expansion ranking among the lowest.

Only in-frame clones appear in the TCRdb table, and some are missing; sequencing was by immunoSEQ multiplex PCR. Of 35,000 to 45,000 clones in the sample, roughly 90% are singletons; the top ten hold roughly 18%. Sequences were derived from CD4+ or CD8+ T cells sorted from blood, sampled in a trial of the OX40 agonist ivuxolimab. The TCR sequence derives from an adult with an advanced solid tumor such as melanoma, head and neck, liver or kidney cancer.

The DNA for the CDR3 is TGTGCCAGCAGCGTTGCTGTAGGGGCTAACACTGAAGCTTTCTTT. This gives the protein CASSVAVGANTEAFF. This sequence joins TRBV9 and TRBJ1-1, with D possibly TRBD1 on 5 matching bases. Germline V gives CDR1 SGDLS, CDR2 YYNGEE. V dropped 2 bases and J dropped 2 bases, with 13 bases sitting between them. The CDR3 runs to 15 residues.